One sample yielded the 21 T cell receptor beta chains listed below, sequenced in a study of Graves' ophthalmopathy and Graves' hyperthyroidism. Amplified material comprised TCR beta CDR3 regions derived from RNA transcripts. In the first round, RT-PCR was carried out with HTBI primers, and a multiplex PCR formed the second round. TCRdb reprocessed the multiplex PCR reads with MiXCR, giving one entry per CDR3 protein. This table holds 650,000 to 900,000 distinct CDR3 sequences, around 40% found once. The sample was peripheral blood. These receptors were obtained from an adult man with Graves' ophthalmopathy.

The rearrangement joins TRBV9 to TRBJ2-7, with TRBD1 matching 7 bases. J was trimmed by 0 bases and V by 3 bases; bases with no gene match: 3. The germline CDR1 and CDR2 sequences are SGDLS and YYNGEE. The CDR3 has 14 amino acids. The CDR3 bases are TGTGCCAGCAGCGAGGGGGCCAACTCCTACGAGCAGTACTTC. The encoded protein is CASSEGANSYEQYF. The full variable domain, completed using reference TRBV9 and TRBJ2-7, is DSGVTQTPKHLITATGQRVTLRCSPRSGDLSVYWYQQSLDQGLQFLIQYYNGEERAKGNILERFSAQQFPDLHSELNLSSLELGDSALYFCASSEGANSYEQYFGPGTRLTVT.

The genes are TRBV20-1 and TRBJ2-7, with D possibly matching TRBD2 (5 bases). The CDR3 runs 14 residues. Per germline, CDR1 DFQATT and CDR2 SNEGSKA (reference sequence). Deletions cut 3 bases from V and 7 bases from J, with 19 bases between. The CDR3 protein is CSASLSSSSREQYF. The CDR3 DNA sequence: TGCAGTGCTAGTCTGTCTAGCAGCAGTAGGGAGCAGTACTTC.

This clonotype appeared many times. The genes are TRBV2 and TRBJ1-1, with a possible D match to TRBD1 (5 bases). The CDR3 has 14 residues. The V end lost 7 bases, the J end lost 0 bases, and 12 bases lay between the germline ends. CDR1 and CDR2 (germline): SNHLY, FYNNEI. CDR3 coding DNA: TGTGCCAGCAAGTATGGGGCAGTGAACACTGAAGCTTTCTTT. Amino acids: CASKYGAVNTEAFF.

The chain is built from TRBV29-1 and TRBJ1-1, with D perhaps matching TRBD1 (6 bases). The CDR3 is made up of 13 amino acids. V lost 1 base to trimming and J lost 5 bases, with 11 bases between them. Germline values: CDR1 SQVTM, CDR2 ANQGSEA. The CDR3 reads CSVEAGGWTEAFF. The DNA for the CDR3 is TGCAGCGTTGAAGCTGGGGGCTGGACTGAAGCTTTCTTT.

This clonotype was counted between two and nine times. The rearrangement uses TRBV5-4 and TRBJ1-2, with D unclear. Trimming left V 8 bases short and J 2 bases short, with 16 bases between. Germline V CDR1 and CDR2: SGHNT, YYREEE (reference sequence). This CDR3 has 14 amino acids. The CDR3 DNA follows: TGTGCCAGTAGTGGAGAGTTGGAGAACTATGGCTACACCTTC. Its protein is CASSGELENYGYTF.

The DNA of the CDR3 is TGTGCCAGCAGATCCCAGGGAACGGGAACCTACGAGCAGTACTTC. Encoded protein: CASRSQGTGTYEQYF. The chain joins TRBV7-9 to TRBJ2-7; possibly TRBD1 or TRBD2 for D (5 bases each). The V end lost 6 bases, the J end lost 2 bases, and 17 bases lay between the germline ends. Germline CDR1 is SEHNR and CDR2 is FQNEAQ (reference sequence). This CDR3 region has 15 residues. The variable domain in full, completed from reference TRBV7-9 and TRBJ2-7, reads DTGVSQNPRHKITKRGQNVTFRCDPISEHNRLYWYRQTLGQGPEFLTYFQNEAQLEKSRLLSDRFSAERPKGSFSTLEIQRTEQGDSAMYLCASRSQGTGTYEQYFGPGTRLTVT.

This clonotype has only a few counts. The chain links TRBV7-8 to TRBJ1-5, with TRBD1 as a possible D gene (5 bases). V lost 3 bases to trimming and J lost 6 bases, with 9 bases between them. CDR1 and CDR2 from the germline V gene are SGHVS and FQNEAQ. CDR3 length: 13 amino acids. The CDR3 spells CASSFFGGQPQHF. In DNA form, the CDR3 reads TGTGCCAGCAGCTTTTTTGGGGGTCAGCCCCAGCATTTT. The whole variable domain, remainder taken from reference TRBV7-8 and TRBJ1-5, is GAGVSQSPRYKVAKRGQDVALRCDPISGHVSLFWYQQALGQGPEFLTYFQNEAQLDKSGLPSDRFFAERPEGSVSTLKIQRTQQEDSAVYLCASSFFGGQPQHFGDGTRLSIL.

The genes are TRBV21-1 and TRBJ1-2; TRBD1 is the table's D call and was not checked against the DNA. TRBV21-1 is deemed a pseudogene. This CDR3 contains 12 residues. CDR3 sequence: CASSNSRDGYTF. CDR3 coding DNA: TGTGCCAGCAGCAACTCCCGGGACGGCTACACCTTC.

The gene calls are TRBV9 and TRBJ2-6; 7 positions agree with TRBD2. The CDR3 is made up of 19 amino acids. V was pared by 3 bases and J by 0 bases, with 12 bases of the junction left unmatched. CDR1 is SGDLS and CDR2 is YYNGEE in the germline V gene. The CDR3 DNA reads TGTGCCAGCAGCGCTCGACTAGGAGCGGGGTACTCTGGGGCCAACGTCCTGACTTTC. It yields the protein CASSARLGAGYSGANVLTF.

V and J are TRBV7-8 and TRBJ2-7; D remains ambiguous. Germline assignment: CDR1 SGHVS and CDR2 FQNEAQ. Trimming cost V 8 bases and J 0 bases, with 11 bases left between them. There are 13 residues in the CDR3. CDR3 DNA: TGTGCCAGCCTCGGGCTTCTCTCCTACGAGCAGTACTTC. Translated: CASLGLLSYEQYF.

This chain joins TRBV14 and TRBJ1-2; D unclear. The length of the CDR3 is 15 residues. The ends were cut back, 2 bases at V and 0 bases at J, with 10 bases in the middle. Germline V lookup: CDR1 SGHDN, CDR2 FVKESK. The CDR3 region has the DNA TGTGCCAGCAGCCAACTACAGCCTACTAACTATGGCTACACCTTC. Translated: CASSQLQPTNYGYTF.

There are many counts of this clonotype. This chain connects TRBV19 to TRBJ2-5; D is unclear. V was shortened by 9 bases and J by 5 bases, with 13 bases between the two germline ends. The CDR3 runs 12 residues. Germline V lookup: CDR1 LNHDA, CDR2 SQIVND (reference sequence). The chain's CDR3 is CASSSQLETQYF. The CDR3 nucleotides are TGTGCCAGCAGCTCCCAATTGGAGACCCAGTACTTC.

The chain has TRBV29-1 and TRBJ2-3, with D perhaps matching TRBD2 (6 bases). This CDR3 contains 13 residues. Germline loops: CDR1 SQVTM, CDR2 ANQGSEA. V lost 3 bases, J lost 9 bases, and 16 bases lay in between. As DNA, the CDR3 is TGCAGCGTTGAGGAGGGAGTGGACCCGACGCAGTATTTT. It codes for CSVEEGVDPTQYF.

This chain connects TRBV25-1 to TRBJ2-7; 11 nucleotides align to TRBD2. The CDR3 has 17 residues. After removal of 8 bases from V and 1 base from J, the junction contained 13 bases not matched to a gene. Germline V gives CDR1 MGHDK, CDR2 SYGVNS. DNA for the CDR3: TGTGCCAGCTCACCACCAAGCGGACTAGCGGGTTCCTACGAGCAGTACTTC. Its protein is CASSPPSGLAGSYEQYF.

This chain links TRBV2 with TRBJ1-1; D possibly corresponds to TRBD1 (5 bases). Trimming pared 10 bases from V and 3 bases from J, leaving 15 bases between. In germline, CDR1 is SNHLY, CDR2 FYNNEI. The CDR3 is 13 residues long. The CDR3 coding sequence is TGTGCCACCAGCTCGCAACAGGACACTGAAGCTTTCTTT. Residues: CATSSQQDTEAFF.

The table lists this clonotype with many counts. This sequence joins TRBV2 and TRBJ1-1, with TRBD1 identical over 8 bases. J was trimmed by 1 base and V by 4 bases; bases with no gene match: 5. The V gene's germline CDR1 is SNHLY and CDR2 FYNNEI. This CDR3 region has 15 residues. The CDR3 spells CASSGRTGPNTEAFF. CDR3 coding DNA: TGTGCCAGCAGTGGCAGGACAGGGCCGAACACTGAAGCTTTCTTT.

The sample holds a few counts of this clonotype. The chain is built from TRBV14 and TRBJ1-2; 7 nucleotides line up with TRBD1. The CDR3 contains 15 residues. The germline CDR1 and CDR2 sequences are SGHDN and FVKESK. V lost 2 bases, J lost 5 bases, and 8 bases stayed unmatched. In nucleotides, the CDR3 is TGTGCCAGCAGCCAAAACGCGGGACAGTCATATGGCTACACCTTC. This sequence encodes CASSQNAGQSYGYTF. The full variable domain, rest sourced from reference TRBV14 and TRBJ1-2, is EAGVTQFPSHSVIEKGQTVTLRCDPISGHDNLYWYRRVMGKEIKFLLHFVKESKQDESGMPNNRFLAERTGGTYSTLKVQPAELEDSGVYFCASSQNAGQSYGYTFGSGTRLTVV.

The genes are TRBV5-6 and TRBJ2-5; weak D call: TRBD1 (5 bases). CDR3 size: 13 residues. V dropped 5 bases and J dropped 9 bases, with 17 bases sitting between them. In germline, CDR1 is SGHDT, CDR2 YYEEEE. In DNA, the CDR3 is TGTGCCAGCAGTTACTTGGGTGGCAGGGCCCAGTACTTC. Protein product: CASSYLGGRAQYF.

This clonotype was recorded many times. This chain links TRBV7-6 with TRBJ1-2, with D possibly TRBD1 on 6 matching bases. This CDR3 is built from 17 residues. CDR1 and CDR2 from the germline V gene are SGHVS and FNYEAQ. Trimming took off 0 bases at V and 3 bases at J, with 17 bases between the two ends. The CDR3 bases are TGTGCCAGCAGCTTAGCCGAAGGGGGGGGCGCTTACTATGGCTACACCTTC. It translates to CASSLAEGGGAYYGYTF. The full variable domain, in which reference TRBV7-6 and TRBJ1-2 provide the parts outside the CDR3, is GAGVSQSPRYKVTKRGQDVALRCDPISGHVSLYWYRQALGQGPEFLTYFNYEAQQDKSGLPNDRFSAERPEGSISTLTIQRTEQRDSAMYRCASSLAEGGGAYYGYTFGSGTRLTVV.

V and J are TRBV29-1 and TRBJ1-1; 9 bases align to TRBD1. The V gene end was trimmed by 4 bases and the J gene end by 5 bases; junction bases not matched to a gene: 5. In germline, CDR1 is SQVTM, CDR2 ANQGSEA. This CDR3 is built from 13 residues. This CDR3 reads CSVGGTGRTEAFF. The CDR3 DNA reads as TGCAGCGTTGGCGGGACAGGGAGGACTGAAGCTTTCTTT.

The table lists this clonotype with many counts. J is TRBJ1-1 and V is TRBV2, with D tentatively TRBD1 (6 bases). Germline V gene lookup returns CDR1 SNHLY and CDR2 FYNNEI. V shed 6 bases and J shed 4 bases, with 12 bases lying between them. The CDR3 runs to 13 residues. CDR3 in DNA: TGTGCCAGCAGAAAGGGGGGCCCCACTGAAGCTTTCTTT. This gives the protein CASRKGGPTEAFF.